Listed below are T cell receptor beta chains from one sample, sequenced in a study of Ad26.COV2.S vaccination and SARS-CoV-2 variants. TCRdb keeps only in-frame clones here, not all; method: immunoSEQ multiplex PCR. The sample has 350,000 to 450,000 clones, roughly 90% seen once; the top ten hold 1.5% to 2%. This sample comprised peripheral blood, obtained in a trial of Ad26.COV2.S vaccine versus placebo. Receptor source: a person between 18 and 65 years old who received the Ad26.COV2.S COVID-19 vaccine or a placebo. The CDR3 runs from the conserved cysteine through the conserved F or W. Where a row states a size, it is once, few, many or the class of an expanded clone; other rows omit it.

V,length,size,CDR3
TRBV6-5,13,.,CASSYRVTGELFF
TRBV27,15,.,CASSLLGGRNQPQHF
TRBV5-1,17,.,CASSRGSGDLNTGELFF
TRBV10-2,17,.,CASSESLAGGLTDTQYF
TRBV4-3,13,.,CASSQEFGGEQYF
TRBV6-6,17,once,CASSPPDRGFWNYGYTF
TRBV2,14,.,CASIGSVGGETQYF
TRBV6-5,13,.,CASRRDRVGEQYF
TRBV18,14,.,CASSPRGVQETQYF
TRBV7-2,17,.,CASSLRTGAHFTETQYF
TRBV7-7,18,.,CASSLSARAGGTQATQYF
TRBV12-3/TRBV12-4,11,.,CASSPNTEAFF
TRBV19,13,.,CASRWSGAETQYF
TRBV7-2,16,.,CASSSLQRVSSNEQFF
TRBV11-2,15,.,CASSPRSRGNEKLFF
TRBV7-2,15,.,CASSFLRTAGYGYTF
TRBV13,15,.,CASSPTGANGSPLHF
TRBV5-1,15,few,CASSLGGAGAYEQYF
TRBV7-9,13,.,CASSLPHGTEQFF
TRBV6-1,17,.,CASSAGTGAFPTDTQYF
TRBV28,14,.,CASGTAGPRDEQYF
TRBV11-2,12,.,CASSPTDYEQYF
TRBV6-6,15,few,CASSQTGQGNYGYTF
TRBV7-2,15,.,CASSLGYANSYEQYF
TRBV7-2,15,.,CASSTPTALNSPLHF
TRBV28,13,.,CASRKTAGNTIYF